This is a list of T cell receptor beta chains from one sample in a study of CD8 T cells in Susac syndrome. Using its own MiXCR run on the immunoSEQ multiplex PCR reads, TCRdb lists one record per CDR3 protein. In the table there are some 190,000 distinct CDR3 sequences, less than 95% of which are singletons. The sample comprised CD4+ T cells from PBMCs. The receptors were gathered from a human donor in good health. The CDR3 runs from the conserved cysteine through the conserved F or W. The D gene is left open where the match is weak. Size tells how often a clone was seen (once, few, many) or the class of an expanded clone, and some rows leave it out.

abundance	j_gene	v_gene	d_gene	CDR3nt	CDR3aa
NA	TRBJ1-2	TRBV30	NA	TGTGCCTGGAGTCCGTTTCAATATGGCTACACCTTC	CAWSPFQYGYTF
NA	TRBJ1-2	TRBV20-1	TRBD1	TGCAGTGCTAGGTCAGGGGGCTATGGCTACACCTTC	CSARSGGYGYTF
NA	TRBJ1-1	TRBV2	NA	TGTGCCAGCACGAGCCTACCAACTGTCACTGAAGCTTTCTTT	CASTSLPTVTEAFF
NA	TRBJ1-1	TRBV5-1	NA	TGCGCCAGCAGCTTGGGGAGTTTGAACACTGAAGCTTTCTTT	CASSLGSLNTEAFF
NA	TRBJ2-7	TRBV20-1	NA	TGCAGTGCTGGGGGACACACCGGCTACGAGCAGTACTTC	CSAGGHTGYEQYF
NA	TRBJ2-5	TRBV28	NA	TGTGCCAGCAGTTCGACATCCTGGTCGGAGACCCAGTACTTC	CASSSTSWSETQYF
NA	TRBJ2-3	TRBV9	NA	TGTGCCAGCAGCCCCGTCCGGGCGTACACAGATACGCAGTATTTT	CASSPVRAYTDTQYF
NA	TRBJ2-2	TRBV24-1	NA	TGTGCCACCGGCCTGGTGAACACCGGGGAGCTGTTTTTT	CATGLVNTGELFF
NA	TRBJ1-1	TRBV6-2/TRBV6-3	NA	TGTGCCAGCAGTTACGTAGGGGTTGGTGAAGCTTTCTTT	CASSYVGVGEAFF
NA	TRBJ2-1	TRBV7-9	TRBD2	TGTGCCAGCAGCTTAGCCCTGACGGGAGGCTCGAATGAGCAGTTCTTC	CASSLALTGGSNEQFF
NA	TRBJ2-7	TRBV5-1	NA	TGCGCCAGCAGCTTTAATGCGGCAGCCTACGAGCAGTACTTC	CASSFNAAAYEQYF
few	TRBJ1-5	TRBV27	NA	TGTGCCAGCAGTTGGAACAGCAATCAGCCCCAGCATTTT	CASSWNSNQPQHF
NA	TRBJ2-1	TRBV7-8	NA	TGTGCCAGCAGCTTAGCGGACCGCCCCCACAATGAGCAGTTCTTC	CASSLADRPHNEQFF
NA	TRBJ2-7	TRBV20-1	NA	TGCAGTGCTAGTTCTGCGGCTGTAGCGCAAACCGAGCAGTACTTC	CSASSAAVAQTEQYF
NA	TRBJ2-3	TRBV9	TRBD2	TGTGCCAGCAGCGAGGGGACTAGAGGTGATACGCAGTATTTT	CASSEGTRGDTQYF
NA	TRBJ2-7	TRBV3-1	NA	TGTGCCAGCAGCCATGGCAGGGAAGGCGTGCAGTACTTC	CASSHGREGVQYF
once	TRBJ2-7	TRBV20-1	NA	TGCAGTGCTAGAGTCTTACACGGGGAGCAGTACTTC	CSARVLHGEQYF
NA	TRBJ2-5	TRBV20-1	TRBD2	TGCAGTGCTGAGCCCCTGTGGTCTAGCGGGTCTCAAGAGACACAGTACTTC	CSAEPLWSSGSQETQYF
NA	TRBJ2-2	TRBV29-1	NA	TGCAGCGCCCAGCAGACGAACACCGGGGAGCTGTTTTTT	CSAQQTNTGELFF
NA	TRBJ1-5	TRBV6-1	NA	TGTGCCAGCAGACCAACAGGGCGCGGAAGCAATCAGCCCCAGCATTTT	CASRPTGRGSNQPQHF
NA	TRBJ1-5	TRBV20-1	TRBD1	TGCAGTGCTAGCAGGGGACAGGGAAGGGAGAAATGGCAGCCCCAGCATTTT	CSASRGQGREKWQPQHF
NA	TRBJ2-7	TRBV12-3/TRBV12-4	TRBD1	TGTGCCAGCAGCCCTAAAGGGACAGGGGGCGCCGGCCAGTACTTC	CASSPKGTGGAGQYF
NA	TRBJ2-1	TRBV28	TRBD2	TGTGCCAGCAGTTGGGAGCGGGGCTCCTACAATGAGCAGTTCTTC	CASSWERGSYNEQFF
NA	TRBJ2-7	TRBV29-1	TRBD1	TGCAGCGCAGCCGGGACAGCCGAGCAGTACTTC	CSAAGTAEQYF
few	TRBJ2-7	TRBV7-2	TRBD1	TGTGCCAGCAGTCGGGACAGGGGCGAGCAGTACTTC	CASSRDRGEQYF
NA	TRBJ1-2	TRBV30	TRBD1	TGTGCCTGGAGTGAAGGGGGCAACTATGGCTACACCTTC	CAWSEGGNYGYTF
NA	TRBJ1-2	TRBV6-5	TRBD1	TGTGCCACCTCGGACAGGGAATATGGCTACACCTTC	CATSDREYGYTF
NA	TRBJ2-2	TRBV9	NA	TGTGCCAGCAGCCCGTCCTTTACCGGGGAGCTGTTTTTT	CASSPSFTGELFF
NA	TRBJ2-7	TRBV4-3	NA	TGCGCCAGCAGCCAAGATCAACAGTCGATTTACGAGCAGTACTTC	CASSQDQQSIYEQYF
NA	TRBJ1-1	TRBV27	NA	TGTGCCAGCAGTTTAAGGGGAACTGAAGCTTTCTTT	CASSLRGTEAFF
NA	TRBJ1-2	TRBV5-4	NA	TGTGCCAGCAGATACGTTCTCGGAGATGGCTACACCTTC	CASRYVLGDGYTF
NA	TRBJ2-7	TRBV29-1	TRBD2	TGCAGCGTCACTAGCGGTTCCTACGAGCAGTACTTC	CSVTSGSYEQYF
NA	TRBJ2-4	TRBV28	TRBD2	TGTGCCAGCAGTTTGGCGGGAGAAAACATTCAGTACTTC	CASSLAGENIQYF
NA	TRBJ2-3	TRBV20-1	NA	TGCAGTGCTTCTGGTAGCAGCGCCTTCACAGATACGCAGTATTTT	CSASGSSAFTDTQYF
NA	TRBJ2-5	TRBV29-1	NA	TGCAGCGTTGCCAGACAAGAGACCCAGTACTTC	CSVARQETQYF
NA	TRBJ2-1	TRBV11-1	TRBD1	TGTGCCAGCAGCTTTTCGGGACAGCCGGTCAATGAGCAGTTCTTC	CASSFSGQPVNEQFF
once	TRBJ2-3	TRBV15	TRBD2	TGTGCCACCAGCAGAGATCAAGCGGGAGCGCAGTATTTT	CATSRDQAGAQYF
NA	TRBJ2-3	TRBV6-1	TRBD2	TGTGCCAGCAGGGAGAGCGGGATCATGTTTCCTAGCACAGATACGCAGTATTTT	CASRESGIMFPSTDTQYF
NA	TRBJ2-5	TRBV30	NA	TGTGCCTGGAGGGGTGAGACCCAGTACTTC	CAWRGETQYF
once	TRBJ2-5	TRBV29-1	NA	TGCAGCGTTGGAGGTTTCAGATCCGAGACCCAGTACTTC	CSVGGFRSETQYF
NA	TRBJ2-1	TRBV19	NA	TGTGCCAGTAGTGGGGGGTTGGCGGACAATGAGCAGTTCTTC	CASSGGLADNEQFF
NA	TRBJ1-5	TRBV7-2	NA	TGTGCCAGCAGCTTATTTCCGGCAGATGGGCAGCCCCAGCATTTT	CASSLFPADGQPQHF
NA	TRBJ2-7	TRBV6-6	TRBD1	TGTGCCAGCAGGGGGACAGGGTTCCACGAGCAGTACTTC	CASRGTGFHEQYF
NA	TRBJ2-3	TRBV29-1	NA	TGCAGCGTTGAAGATCGGGGCTTAGGGTCTCCAGATACGCAGTATTTT	CSVEDRGLGSPDTQYF
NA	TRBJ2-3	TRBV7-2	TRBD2	TGTGCCAGCAGCTTAGTGGGTAGCGGGAGGGGTACGCAGTATTTT	CASSLVGSGRGTQYF
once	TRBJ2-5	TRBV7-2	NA	TGTGCCAGCAGCTTAGTTAGGGGGGGATCAGAGACCCAGTACTTC	CASSLVRGGSETQYF
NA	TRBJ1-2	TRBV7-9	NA	TGTGCCAGCAGCTTAGTTGGGGGCGTTAGCTATGGCTACACCTTC	CASSLVGGVSYGYTF
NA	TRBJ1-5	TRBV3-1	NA	TGTGCCAGCAGCCATCATTGGACAGAGGGGGTTCAGCCCCAGCATTTT	CASSHHWTEGVQPQHF
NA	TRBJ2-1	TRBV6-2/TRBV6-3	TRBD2	TGTGCCAGCAGCCGACTAGCGGGTAACGCCAATGAGCAGTTCTTC	CASSRLAGNANEQFF
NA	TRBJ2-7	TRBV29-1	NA	TGCAGCGTATACACCACAGGGTTTCGTGAGCAGTACTTC	CSVYTTGFREQYF
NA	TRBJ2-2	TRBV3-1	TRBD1	TGTGCCAGCAGCCTGGTCCCCGTCAACAGGGGCACCGGGGAGCTGTTTTTT	CASSLVPVNRGTGELFF
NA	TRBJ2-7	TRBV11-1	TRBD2	TGTGCCAGCAGCTCCCCAGCGGGAGTGGGCTCCTACGAGCAGTACTTC	CASSSPAGVGSYEQYF